The entry that follows covers one T cell receptor (beta chain) sequence. This entry is derived from a study of blood T cell repertoires in COVID-19. Study-wide context: Both acute and convalescent COVID-19 samples were obtained from the United States, Italy and Spain.

Assay used: immunoSEQ multiplex PCR; TCRdb lists only in-frame clones, some missing. Of approximately 240,000 clones in the sample, 75% to 85% were seen once. The V and J ends lost 6 bases and 5 bases, in that order; junction bases with no gene match: 9. Germline V CDR1 and CDR2: LNHNV, YYDKDF (reference sequence). The CDR3 extends over 14 amino acids. The sample was peripheral blood. The chain recombines TRBV15 with TRBJ1-1, with 7 bases that match TRBD1. This sequence originates from a woman aged 30 to 39 with COVID-19, enrolled during active disease. The CDR3 sequence: CATRTRQGSTEAFF. Written as DNA, the CDR3 is TGTGCCACCAGAACCCGACAGGGCTCAACTGAAGCTTTCTTT.